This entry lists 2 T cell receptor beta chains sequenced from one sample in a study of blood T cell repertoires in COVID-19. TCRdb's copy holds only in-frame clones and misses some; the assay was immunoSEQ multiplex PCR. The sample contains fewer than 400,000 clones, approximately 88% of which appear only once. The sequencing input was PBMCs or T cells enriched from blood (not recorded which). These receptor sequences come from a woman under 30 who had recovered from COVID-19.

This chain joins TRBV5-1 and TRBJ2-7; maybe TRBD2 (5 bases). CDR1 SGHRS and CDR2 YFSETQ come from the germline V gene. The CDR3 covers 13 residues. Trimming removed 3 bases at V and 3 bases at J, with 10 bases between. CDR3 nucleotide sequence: TGCGCCAGCAGCTCGGACGGGGACTACGAGCAGTACTTC. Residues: CASSSDGDYEQYF.

In DNA, the CDR3 is TGTGCCAGCAGTTACCGAAGAGTGGGCGCTGGAAACACCATATATTTT. This gives the protein CASSYRRVGAGNTIYF. The V gene is TRBV6-5, the J gene TRBJ1-3; D ambiguous. Germline values: CDR1 MNHEY, CDR2 SVGAGI. Trimming shortened V by 2 bases and J by 2 bases, and 13 bases separated the two germline ends. The CDR3 is made up of 16 amino acids.